This TCR beta chain appears in the sequencing data of a study of PD-1 blockade in classical Hodgkin lymphoma. This clone has more than one count but fewer than ten. The target antigen is unknown. Time point noted: cycle 4 day 1 (C4D1), after more than five weeks of nivolumab. All the patients suffered relapse after autologous stem cell transplantation, and brentuximab vedotin exposure differed. The authors purified CD4+ T cells from thawed PBMCs by magnetic negative selection. Patients had relapsed/refractory classical Hodgkin lymphoma with complete response, partial response or progressive disease as best response. CDR1 is MDHEN, CDR2 SYDVKM, per germline. Trimming took 7 bases from V and 7 from J; bases not matched to a gene: 12. The CDR3 extends over 15 amino acids. Study-level results: TCR diversity at baseline was reported to be reduced in newly diagnosed patients relative to healthy donors. There was a significant rise in CD4+ TCR diversity by C4D1, with no such rise for CD8+. It was among complete responders that baseline diversity resembled that of newly diagnosed patients.

The data were produced by immunoSEQ multiplex PCR, yet TCRdb's version contains in-frame clones alone and is incomplete. Counted here are around 18,000 clones, roughly four fifths occurring once; the ten biggest clones make up around 2%. The source of this sequence is a human donor with classical Hodgkin lymphoma. The sequencing used CD4+ T cells from blood, collected before the fourth cycle of nivolumab. The chain links TRBV28 to TRBJ2-2; 7 nucleotides line up with TRBD1. The CDR3, as DNA: TGTGCCAGCAAAACAGGGGCAGGGGCGAACGGGGAGCTGTTTTTT. Translation: CASKTGAGANGELFF.